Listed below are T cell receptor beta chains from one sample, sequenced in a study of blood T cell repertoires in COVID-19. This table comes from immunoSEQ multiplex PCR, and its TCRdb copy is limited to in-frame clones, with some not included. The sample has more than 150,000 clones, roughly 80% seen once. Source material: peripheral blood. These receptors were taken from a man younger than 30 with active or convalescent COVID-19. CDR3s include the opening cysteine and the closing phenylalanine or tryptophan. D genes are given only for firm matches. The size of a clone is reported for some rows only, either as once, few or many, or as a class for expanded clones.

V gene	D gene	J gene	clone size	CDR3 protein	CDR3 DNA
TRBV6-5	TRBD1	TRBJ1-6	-	CASSYGGTGINSPLHF	TGTGCCAGCAGTTACGGGGGGACAGGGATCAATTCACCCCTCCACTTT
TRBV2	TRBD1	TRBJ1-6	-	CASRQQGATNSPLHF	TGTGCCAGCAGGCAGCAGGGGGCGACCAATTCACCCCTCCACTTT
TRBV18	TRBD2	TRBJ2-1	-	CASSPRGPGGNNEQFF	TGTGCCAGCTCACCACGGGGACCCGGGGGGAACAATGAGCAGTTCTTC
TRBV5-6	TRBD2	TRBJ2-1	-	CASSFYAGGRNNEQFF	TGTGCCAGCAGCTTTTACGCGGGAGGGCGGAACAATGAGCAGTTCTTC
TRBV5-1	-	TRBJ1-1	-	CASSLDLRGTEAFF	TGCGCCAGCAGCTTGGACCTGCGAGGGACTGAAGCTTTCTTT
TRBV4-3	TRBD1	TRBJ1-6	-	CASSMTSTGVRSPLHF	TGCGCCAGCAGCATGACCTCAACAGGGGTTAGGTCACCCCTCCACTTT
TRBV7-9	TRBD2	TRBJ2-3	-	CASSSLAGGTDTQYF	TGTGCCAGCAGCTCGCTAGCGGGAGGCACAGATACGCAGTATTTT
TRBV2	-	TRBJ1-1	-	CASNSPRLRATGVGAEAFF	TGTGCCAGCAACTCCCCCCGACTACGGGCGACAGGAGTTGGGGCTGAAGCTTTCTTT
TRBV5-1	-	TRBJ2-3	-	CASSSRQGRGDTQYF	TGCGCCAGCAGCTCCCGACAGGGGAGGGGAGATACGCAGTATTTT
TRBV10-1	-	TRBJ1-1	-	CAMRQLNTEAFF	TGCGCCATGAGACAGCTGAACACTGAAGCTTTCTTT
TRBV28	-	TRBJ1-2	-	CASTTGSVGGHTF	TGTGCCAGCACCACGGGGAGCGTAGGAGGTCACACCTTC
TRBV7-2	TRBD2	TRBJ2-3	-	CASSLAPSSGSSTQYF	TGTGCCAGCAGCTTAGCGCCTTCCAGCGGGAGTAGTACGCAGTATTTT
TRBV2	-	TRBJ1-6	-	CASTKDEGRNSPLHF	TGTGCCAGCACTAAGGACGAAGGGAGGAATTCACCCCTCCACTTT
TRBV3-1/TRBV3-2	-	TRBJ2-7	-	CASSPTSYEQYF	TGTGCCAGCAGCCCGACATCATACGAGCAGTACTTC
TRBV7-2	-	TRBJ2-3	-	CASSFGASPGYTQYF	TGTGCCAGCAGCTTTGGCGCTAGCCCGGGATATACGCAGTATTTT
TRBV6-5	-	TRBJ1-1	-	CASRTPSGNTEAFF	TGTGCCAGCAGAACTCCCAGCGGGAACACTGAAGCTTTCTTT
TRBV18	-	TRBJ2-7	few	CASSPPSSYEQYF	TGTGCCAGCTCACCACCCAGCTCCTACGAGCAGTACTTC
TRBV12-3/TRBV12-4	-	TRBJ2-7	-	CASQTRLGEQYF	TGTGCCAGCCAAACTAGGCTCGGCGAGCAGTACTTC
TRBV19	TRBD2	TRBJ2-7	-	CASSMGTSGSYEQYF	TGTGCCAGTAGTATGGGGACTAGCGGGAGTTACGAGCAGTACTTC
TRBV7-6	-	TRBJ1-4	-	CASSPGGFGEKLFF	TGTGCCAGCAGTCCTGGGGGGTTCGGTGAAAAACTGTTTTTT
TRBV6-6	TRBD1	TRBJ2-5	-	CASSRQGKTQYF	TGTGCCAGCAGTAGACAGGGAAAGACCCAGTACTTC
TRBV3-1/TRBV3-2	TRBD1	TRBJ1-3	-	CASSQDGGQGALSGNTIYF	TGTGCCAGCAGCCAAGACGGGGGACAGGGGGCCCTCTCTGGAAACACCATATATTTT
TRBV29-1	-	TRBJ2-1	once	CSVASRGPYNEQFF	TGCAGCGTTGCGTCGCGAGGCCCCTACAATGAGCAGTTCTTC
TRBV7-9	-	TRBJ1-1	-	CASSLGTDLTEAFF	TGTGCCAGCAGCTTAGGGACAGACCTCACTGAAGCTTTCTTT
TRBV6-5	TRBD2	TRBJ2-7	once	CASKSGSGEGYEQYF	TGTGCCAGCAAAAGTGGAAGCGGGGAAGGTTACGAGCAGTACTTC
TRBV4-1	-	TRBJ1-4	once	CASSQVRPVRDPEKLFF	TGCGCCAGCAGCCAAGTGCGGCCCGTCAGGGATCCGGAAAAACTGTTTTTT
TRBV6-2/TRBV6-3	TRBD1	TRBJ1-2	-	CASSTGTGFVYGYTF	TGTGCCAGCAGCACCGGGACAGGGTTTGTCTATGGCTACACCTTC
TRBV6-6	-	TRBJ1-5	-	CASSREGWGGNQPQHF	TGTGCCAGCAGCCGTGAAGGGTGGGGAGGGAATCAGCCCCAGCATTTT
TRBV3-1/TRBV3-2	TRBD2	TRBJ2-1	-	CASSQFSGGVGNEQFF	TGTGCCAGCAGCCAATTTAGCGGGGGGGTTGGCAATGAGCAGTTCTTC
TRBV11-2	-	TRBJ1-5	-	CASSTGINQPQHF	TGTGCCAGCAGCACCGGGATCAATCAGCCCCAGCATTTT
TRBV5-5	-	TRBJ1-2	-	CASSLGQGSNYGYTF	TGTGCCAGCAGCTTGGGACAAGGGAGTAACTATGGCTACACCTTC
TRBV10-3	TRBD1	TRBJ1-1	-	CAISGGQGTGTEAFF	TGTGCCATCAGTGGGGGACAGGGGACGGGCACTGAAGCTTTCTTT
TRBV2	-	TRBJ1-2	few	CASTSTRNYGYTF	TGTGCCAGCACATCGACAAGGAACTATGGCTACACCTTC
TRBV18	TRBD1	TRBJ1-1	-	CASSPTLTGVTEAFF	TGTGCCAGCTCACCGACACTGACAGGGGTAACTGAAGCTTTCTTT
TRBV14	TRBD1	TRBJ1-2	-	CASSQGQGAGGYTF	TGTGCCAGCAGCCAAGGACAGGGGGCAGGTGGCTACACCTTC
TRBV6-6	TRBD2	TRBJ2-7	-	CASCGLAASYEQYF	TGTGCCAGTTGCGGACTAGCGGCCTCCTACGAGCAGTACTTC
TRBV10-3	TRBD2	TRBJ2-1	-	CAITERENNEQFF	TGTGCCATCACGGAGCGGGAGAACAATGAGCAGTTCTTC
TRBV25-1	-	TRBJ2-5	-	CASSSSAATPGETQYF	TGTGCCAGCAGTTCGTCGGCAGCGACTCCGGGGGAGACCCAGTACTTC
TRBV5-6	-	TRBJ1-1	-	CASSPPRNTEAFF	TGTGCCAGCAGCCCGCCTAGGAACACTGAAGCTTTCTTT
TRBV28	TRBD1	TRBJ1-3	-	CASSLPQGDSGNTIYF	TGTGCCAGCAGTTTACCACAGGGGGACTCTGGAAACACCATATATTTT
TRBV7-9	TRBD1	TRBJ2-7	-	CASSHTGTGSNEQYF	TGTGCCAGCAGCCATACCGGGACAGGGTCAAACGAGCAGTACTTC
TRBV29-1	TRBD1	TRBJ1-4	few	CSVQGAVNEKLFF	TGCAGCGTCCAGGGGGCGGTTAATGAAAAACTGTTTTTT
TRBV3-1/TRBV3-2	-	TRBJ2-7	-	CASSLSITGATYEQYF	TGTGCCAGCAGCCTAAGCATCACGGGAGCCACCTACGAGCAGTACTTC
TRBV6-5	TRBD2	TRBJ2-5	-	CASAFRGGHETQYF	TGTGCCAGTGCTTTCCGGGGGGGCCACGAGACCCAGTACTTC
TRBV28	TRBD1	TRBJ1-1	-	CASRYPGQANTEAFF	TGTGCCAGCAGATATCCCGGACAGGCGAACACTGAAGCTTTCTTT
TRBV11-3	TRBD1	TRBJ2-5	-	CASSLGTEETQYF	TGTGCCAGCAGCCTTGGGACAGAAGAGACCCAGTACTTC
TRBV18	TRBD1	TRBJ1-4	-	CASSRTGGSTNEKLFF	TGTGCCAGCTCACGCACAGGGGGCTCGACTAATGAAAAACTGTTTTTT
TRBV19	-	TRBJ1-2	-	CASGTGQSYGYTF	TGTGCCAGTGGAACCGGACAGTCCTATGGCTACACCTTC
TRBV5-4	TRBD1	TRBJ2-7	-	CASSSRDRAYEQYF	TGTGCCAGCAGCTCCCGGGACAGGGCCTACGAGCAGTACTTC
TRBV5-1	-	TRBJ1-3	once	CASSLGQPSGGNTIYF	TGCGCCAGCAGCTTAGGACAGCCCTCGGGTGGAAACACCATATATTTT
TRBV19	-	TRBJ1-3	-	CASSPYRGIGNTIYF	TGTGCCAGTAGCCCCTATAGAGGGATTGGAAACACCATATATTTT
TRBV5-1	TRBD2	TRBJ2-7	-	CASSSGGLAGAYEQYF	TGCGCCAGCAGCTCGGGGGGGCTAGCGGGAGCTTACGAGCAGTACTTC
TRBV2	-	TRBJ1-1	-	CASSAYRAATEAFF	TGTGCCAGCAGTGCCTACAGGGCCGCCACTGAAGCTTTCTTT
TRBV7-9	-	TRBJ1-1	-	CASTRGGVSGSEAFF	TGTGCCAGCACCCGAGGCGGAGTCTCTGGCTCTGAAGCTTTCTTT
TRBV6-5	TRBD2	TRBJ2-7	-	CASRPSGANYEQYF	TGTGCCAGCAGACCAAGCGGGGCGAACTACGAGCAGTACTTC
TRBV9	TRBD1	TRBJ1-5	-	CASSATGGLNQPQHF	TGTGCCAGCAGTGCTACAGGGGGCCTCAATCAGCCCCAGCATTTT
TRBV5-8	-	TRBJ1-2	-	CASSFRQYGYTF	TGTGCCAGCAGCTTCCGCCAGTATGGCTACACCTTC
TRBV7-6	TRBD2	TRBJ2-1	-	CASSLKSGGSYNEQFF	TGTGCCAGCAGCTTAAAAAGCGGGGGCTCCTACAATGAGCAGTTCTTC